The text below deals with one T cell receptor beta chain. Its antigen is unknown. The primer mix had 60 Vbeta and 13 Jbeta primers. Libraries were prepared by immunoSEQ multiplex PCR; TCRdb keeps only in-frame clonotypes and omits some of them. The data show 150,000 to 200,000 clones, 70% to 80% seen once. The V and J ends lost 4 bases and 6 bases respectively, with 9 bases between them. Looked up from germline, CDR1 is MNHEY and CDR2 is SVGAGI. This CDR3 region has 13 residues. The data derive from a study of cytomegalovirus exposure and HLA in healthy donors. The study, taken as a whole, reports: Later analysis identified several of the most significant clusters that appeared linked to common viral pathogens. In an earlier analysis, productive rearrangement rates for most beta V segments clustered near 87% or 30%. The records held CMV serostatus as the only immune exposure information. Researchers reported from a later analysis that most CMV-associated TCR beta chains appeared HLA-restricted.

The sequencing sample was made of PBMCs. The V gene is TRBV6-5, the J gene TRBJ1-4; D might be TRBD1 (5 bases). This TCR was recovered from a woman aged 50 to 65 in good health and CMV-seronegative. CDR3 DNA sequence: TGTGCCAGCAGTTGGGGCCTGGATGAAAAACTGTTTTTT. Residues: CASSWGLDEKLFF.